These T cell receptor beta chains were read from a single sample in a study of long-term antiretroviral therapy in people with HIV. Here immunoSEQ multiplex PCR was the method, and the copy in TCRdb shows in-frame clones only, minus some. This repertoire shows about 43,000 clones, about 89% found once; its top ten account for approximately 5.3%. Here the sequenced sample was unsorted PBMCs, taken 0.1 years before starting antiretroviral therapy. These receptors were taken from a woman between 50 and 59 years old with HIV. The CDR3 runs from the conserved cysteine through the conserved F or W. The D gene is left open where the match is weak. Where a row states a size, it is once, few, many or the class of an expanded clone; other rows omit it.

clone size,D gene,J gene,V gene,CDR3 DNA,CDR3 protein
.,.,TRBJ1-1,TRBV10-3,TGTGCCATCAGCGAGGGGGGACCACAGAACACTGAAGCTTTCTTT,CAISEGGPQNTEAFF
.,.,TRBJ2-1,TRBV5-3,TGTGCCAGAAGCTTGAGGGGGGATGAGCAGTTCTTC,CARSLRGDEQFF
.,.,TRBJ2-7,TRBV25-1,TGTGCCAGCACCCACCCGGGGCGTCTCGAGCAGTACTTC,CASTHPGRLEQYF
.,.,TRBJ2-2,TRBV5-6,TGTGCCAGCACCCCCCTGCGAAACAGCTGGAACACCGGGGAGCTGTTTTTT,CASTPLRNSWNTGELFF
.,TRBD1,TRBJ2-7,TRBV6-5,TGTGCCAGCATGAGGGGGACAGGGAAAAACGAGCAGTACTTC,CASMRGTGKNEQYF
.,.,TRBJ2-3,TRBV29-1,TGCAGCGTTGTTTCCACAGATACGCAGTATTTT,CSVVSTDTQYF
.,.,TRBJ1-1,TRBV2,TGTGCCAGCAGTGGAAACAGCCTGAACACTGAAGCTTTCTTT,CASSGNSLNTEAFF
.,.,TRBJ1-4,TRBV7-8,TGTGCCAGCAGCCCGCTAGGGGAAAAACTGTTTTTT,CASSPLGEKLFF
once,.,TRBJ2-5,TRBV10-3,TGTGCCATCAGTGGTCAGGGCGGCCAAGAGACCCAGTACTTC,CAISGQGGQETQYF
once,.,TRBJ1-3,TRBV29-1,TGCAGCGTTGTGGAAGTCTCTGGAAACACCATATATTTT,CSVVEVSGNTIYF
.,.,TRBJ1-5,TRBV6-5,TGTGCCAGCAGTTACAACAGAGATAGCAATCAGCCCCAGCATTTT,CASSYNRDSNQPQHF
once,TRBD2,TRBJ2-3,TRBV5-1,TGCGCCAGCAGCCAAGTAGCGGGGGTGGGAGATACGCAGTATTTT,CASSQVAGVGDTQYF
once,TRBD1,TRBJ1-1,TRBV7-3,TGTGCCAGCAGCTTATCAGGGGGGAACACTGAAGCTTTCTTT,CASSLSGGNTEAFF
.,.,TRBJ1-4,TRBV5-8,TGTGCCAGCAGCCGACAGGTTGCAACTAATGAAAAACTGTTTTTT,CASSRQVATNEKLFF
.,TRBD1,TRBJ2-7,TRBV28,TGTGCCAGCAGTTCGTTCTCTTTCCCGGGACAGGGATGGTACGAGCAGTACTTC,CASSSFSFPGQGWYEQYF
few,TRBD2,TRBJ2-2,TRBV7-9,TGTGCCAGCAGTTCGACTAGCCCTGACACCGGGGAGCTGTTTTTT,CASSSTSPDTGELFF
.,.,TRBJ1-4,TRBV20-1,TGCAGTGCGCCTCTTCGGGAAAAACTGTTTTTT,CSAPLREKLFF
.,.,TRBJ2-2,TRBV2,TGTGCCAGCAGAGCTCACGACACCGGGGAGCTGTTTTTT,CASRAHDTGELFF
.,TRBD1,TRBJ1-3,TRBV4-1,TGCGCCAGCAGCCCATCGGGACAGGGGATCCCTGGAAACACCATATATTTT,CASSPSGQGIPGNTIYF
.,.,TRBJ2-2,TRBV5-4,TGTGCCAGCAGCTTGGCCCGTGGGACCGGGGAGCTGTTTTTT,CASSLARGTGELFF
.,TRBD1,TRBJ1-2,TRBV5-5,TGTGCCAGCAGACCGGGACAGGGAGGAGGCTACACCTTC,CASRPGQGGGYTF
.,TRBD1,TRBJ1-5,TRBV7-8,TGTGCCAGCAGCCCCCGGGTGGACAGGGGGCAGAGTCAGCCCCAGCATTTT,CASSPRVDRGQSQPQHF
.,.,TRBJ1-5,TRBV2,TGTGCCAGCAGTGAATCATCGGGCAATCAGCCCCAGCATTTT,CASSESSGNQPQHF
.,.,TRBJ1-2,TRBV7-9,TGTGCCAGCAGCTTAGAGGACTTATATGGCTACACCTTC,CASSLEDLYGYTF
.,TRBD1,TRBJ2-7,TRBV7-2,TGTGCCAGCAGCCCGGGACAGGGAAAGTACGAGCAGTACTTC,CASSPGQGKYEQYF
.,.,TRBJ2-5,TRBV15,TGTGCCACCAGCAGATCCCCAGGGAAAGAGACCCAGTACTTC,CATSRSPGKETQYF
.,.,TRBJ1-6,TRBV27,TGTGCCAGCAGTGCCCTTAGCTCCTATAATTCACCCCTCCACTTT,CASSALSSYNSPLHF
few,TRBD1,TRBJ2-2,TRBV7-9,TGTGCCAGCAGCTTAGGTGGACAGGGGACCGGGGAGCTGTTTTTT,CASSLGGQGTGELFF
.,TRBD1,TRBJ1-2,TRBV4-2,TGTGCCAGCAGCCAAGAAGGGATGACAGGGGAGCGCTATGGCTACACCTTC,CASSQEGMTGERYGYTF
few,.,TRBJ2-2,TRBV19,TGTGCCAGTAGTTCGCGGACCCTGACCGGGGAGCTGTTTTTT,CASSSRTLTGELFF
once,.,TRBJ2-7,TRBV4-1,TGCGCCAGCAGCCAAGATCAAGGGACCTACGAGCAGTACTTC,CASSQDQGTYEQYF
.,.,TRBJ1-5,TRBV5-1,TGCGCCAGCAGCTTGGGGGGGTCACAACAGCCCCAGCATTTT,CASSLGGSQQPQHF
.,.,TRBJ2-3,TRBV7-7,TGTGCTAGCAGCTCTACCCTGACTAGCACAGATACGCAGTATTTT,CASSSTLTSTDTQYF
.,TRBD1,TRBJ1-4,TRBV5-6,TGTGCCAGCACTGAGGTGGGACAGGGAAGGAACGAAAAACTGTTTTTT,CASTEVGQGRNEKLFF
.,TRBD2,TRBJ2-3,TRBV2,TGTGCCAGCAGACCTACTAGCGGGGGGCGCACAGATACGCAGTATTTT,CASRPTSGGRTDTQYF
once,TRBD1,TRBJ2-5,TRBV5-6,TGTGCCAGCCGCCTCCTTTCAAGGCAGCTGACAGGGGGTCAAGAGACCCAGTACTTC,CASRLLSRQLTGGQETQYF
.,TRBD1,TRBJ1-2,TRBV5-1,TGCGCCAGCAGCTTGGATGTCGGGTCAGGGGGGATTAACGGCTACACCTTC,CASSLDVGSGGINGYTF
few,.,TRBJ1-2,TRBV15,TGTGCCACCAGCGGAACAGGGAACTATGGCTACACCTTC,CATSGTGNYGYTF
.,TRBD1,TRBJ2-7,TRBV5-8,TGTGCCAGCAGCTTAGTGACAGGGCGCTACGAGCAGTACTTC,CASSLVTGRYEQYF
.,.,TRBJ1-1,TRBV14,TGTGCCAGCAGCCAAGACGTATCCATCCTCACTGAAGCTTTCTTT,CASSQDVSILTEAFF
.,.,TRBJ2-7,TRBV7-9,TGTGCCAGCAGCTTAGTGAAACACGAGCAGTACTTC,CASSLVKHEQYF
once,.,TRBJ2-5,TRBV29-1,TGCAGCGTTGAAGGTGCCCGACGGGGAGAGACCCAGTACTTC,CSVEGARRGETQYF
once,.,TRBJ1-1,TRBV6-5,TGTGCCAGCAGTTACCCCCCGGGACGCACGAACACTGAAGCTTTCTTT,CASSYPPGRTNTEAFF